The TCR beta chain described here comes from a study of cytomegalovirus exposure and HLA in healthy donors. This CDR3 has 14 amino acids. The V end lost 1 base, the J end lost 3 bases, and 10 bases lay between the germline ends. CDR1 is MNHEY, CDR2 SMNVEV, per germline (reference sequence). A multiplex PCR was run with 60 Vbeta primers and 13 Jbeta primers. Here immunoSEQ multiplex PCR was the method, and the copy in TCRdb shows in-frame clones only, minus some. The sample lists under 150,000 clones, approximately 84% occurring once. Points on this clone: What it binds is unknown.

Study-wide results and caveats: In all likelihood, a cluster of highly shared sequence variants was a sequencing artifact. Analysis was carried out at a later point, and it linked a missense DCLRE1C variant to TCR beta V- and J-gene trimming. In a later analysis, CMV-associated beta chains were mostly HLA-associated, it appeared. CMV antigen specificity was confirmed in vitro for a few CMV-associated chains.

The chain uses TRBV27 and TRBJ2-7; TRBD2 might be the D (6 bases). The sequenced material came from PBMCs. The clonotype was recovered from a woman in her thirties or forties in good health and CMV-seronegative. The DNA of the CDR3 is TGTGCCAGCAGTTTATGGCCGGGGGACTACGAGCAGTACTTC. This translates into CASSLWPGDYEQYF.